What follows are 12 T cell receptor beta chains derived from one specimen sequenced in a study of blood T cell repertoires in COVID-19. Data came from immunoSEQ multiplex PCR; TCRdb stores just in-frame clones and leaves some out. The data show under 250,000 clones, around 86% seen once. The specimen sequenced was peripheral blood. These receptors originate from a man in his sixties who had recovered from COVID-19.

The chain couples TRBV19 to TRBJ1-3, with D possibly matching TRBD1 (6 bases). Between the trimmed V and J ends, which lost 7 bases and 4 bases, there was a span of 14 bases. The CDR3 runs 14 residues. Germline-derived CDR1 and CDR2 are LNHDA and SQIVND (reference sequence). The CDR3 nucleotides are TGTGCCAGTATTGAAACAGGGCGCGGAAACACCATATATTTT. It is translated as CASIETGRGNTIYF.

The CDR3 region is CASSQGQGTGELFF. CDR3 coding DNA: TGCGCCAGCAGTCAGGGACAGGGGACCGGGGAGCTGTTTTTT. V gene TRBV5-1 combines with J gene TRBJ2-2; 10 nucleotides agree with TRBD1. This CDR3 region has 14 residues. Germline assignment: CDR1 SGHRS and CDR2 YFSETQ. The J segment lost 5 bases and the V segment lost 5 bases, leaving 3 bases of the junction unmatched.

The chain recombines TRBV10-3 with TRBJ1-5; TRBD1 matches 7 bases. This CDR3 has 15 amino acids. V trimming: 3 bases; J trimming: 2 bases; junction bases outside the gene matches: 4. From germline, CDR1 is ENHRY and CDR2 SYGVKD. CDR3 nucleotide sequence: TGTGCCATCAGTGAAGGAGACAGGGGCAATCAGCCCCAGCATTTT. It is translated as CAISEGDRGNQPQHF.

As DNA, the CDR3 is TGTGCCAGCAGCTTAGCGGCGAACGGGGTATACGAGCAGTACTTC. It specifies CASSLAANGVYEQYF. V is TRBV7-9 and J is TRBJ2-7; possibly TRBD2 for D (5 bases). The V end was cut by 0 bases, the J end by 4 bases, with 13 bases between. CDR1 and CDR2 (germline): SEHNR, FQNEAQ (reference sequence). CDR3 length: 15 amino acids.

V usage is TRBV20-1 and J usage is TRBJ1-2; D may be TRBD1 (6 bases). Germline CDR1 is DFQATT and CDR2 is SNEGSKA (reference sequence). V lost 7 bases to trimming and J lost 5 bases, with 11 bases between them. The CDR3 is 11 amino acids. The CDR3 loop is CSGQDSYGYTF. The CDR3 region has the DNA TGCAGTGGCCAGGACAGTTATGGCTACACCTTC.

The rearrangement joins TRBV5-1 to TRBJ2-7; 8 bases align to TRBD1. The length of the CDR3 is 14 residues. V trimming: 4 bases; J trimming: 4 bases; junction bases outside the gene matches: 7. Germline V gives CDR1 SGHRS, CDR2 YFSETQ. The CDR3 DNA reads TGCGCCAGCAGCCGGGGACAGGAGAAGTACGAGCAGTACTTC. Its protein is CASSRGQEKYEQYF.

This clone was found a few times. The chain carries TRBV24-1 and TRBJ2-1; TRBD1 matches 12 bases. Losses at the gene ends were 3 bases for V and 9 bases for J; bases not matched to a gene: 5. CDR3 size: 15 residues. Germline V CDR1 and CDR2: KGHDR, SFDVKD. The CDR3 coding sequence is TGTGCCACCAGTGATCTGGGACAGGGGGCTGCTGAGCAGTTCTTC. It yields the protein CATSDLGQGAAEQFF.

V is TRBV6-5 and J is TRBJ2-5; D is unresolved. The CDR3 is 11 residues long. The germline gives CDR1 MNHEY, CDR2 SVGAGI. The CDR3: CGARIRETQYF. The CDR3 nucleotides are TGTGGTGCGCGAATCCGGGAGACCCAGTACTTC.

The chain links TRBV24-1 to TRBJ2-1; D may be TRBD1 (6 bases). Germline CDR1 and CDR2: KGHDR and SFDVKD. The CDR3 spans 14 residues. V was pared by 5 bases and J by 5 bases, with 12 bases between. The CDR3 DNA reads TGTGCCACCAGTGGTGGGACACCCAACAATGAGCAGTTCTTC. Translating it yields CATSGGTPNNEQFF.

The chain is built from TRBV11-2 and TRBJ2-3, with 13 bases matching TRBD2. This CDR3 has 18 amino acids. The germline CDR1 and CDR2 sequences are SGHAT and FQNNGV. V trimming: 1 base; J trimming: 1 base; junction bases outside the gene matches: 5. The CDR3: CASSLVGGLAGGTDTQYF. For the CDR3, the DNA is TGTGCCAGCAGCTTAGTGGGAGGACTAGCGGGGGGCACAGATACGCAGTATTTT.

The V call is TRBV6-6, the J call TRBJ2-5; 9 positions agree with TRBD1. Germline CDR1 reads MNHNY; CDR2 reads SVGAGI (reference sequence). V trimming: 6 bases; J trimming: 6 bases; junction bases outside the gene matches: 11. This CDR3 contains 15 residues. The CDR3 region is CASSLPGTGRQTQYF. CDR3 coding DNA: TGTGCCAGCAGCCTTCCCGGGACAGGGCGACAGACCCAGTACTTC.

The V gene is TRBV7-2, the J gene TRBJ1-6; no clear D. Germline V gene data show CDR1 as SGHTA and CDR2 as FQGNSA. Trimming took 1 base from V and 8 from J, leaving 12 bases between them. This CDR3 spans 15 amino acids. This CDR3 is CASSLELAGYSPLHF. CDR3 nucleotides: TGTGCCAGCAGCTTAGAGTTGGCAGGTTATTCACCCCTCCACTTT.